Below are 8 T cell receptor beta chains sequenced from a single sample in a study of T cell responses to AZD1222 COVID-19 vaccine. The method was immunoSEQ multiplex PCR; TCRdb's version includes in-frame clones alone and lacks a portion of them. The table lists some 130,000 clones, just under 95% of them singletons. The material sequenced was peripheral blood, taken 28 days after the second AZD1222 dose. These receptors all come from an adult who received the AZD1222 COVID-19 vaccine.

V and J are TRBV6-5 and TRBJ1-3; D gene ambiguous. V was pared by 4 bases and J by 3 bases, with 16 bases between. The CDR3 contains 16 residues. Per germline, CDR1 MNHEY and CDR2 SVGAGI. Here the CDR3 DNA reads TGTGCCAGCAGTTCGAGGGCTCAGGAATATGGAAACACCATATATTTT. Residues: CASSSRAQEYGNTIYF.

This clone was picked up one time. The chain employs TRBV11-2 and TRBJ2-7; D ambiguous. The germline V gene encodes CDR1 SGHAT and CDR2 FQNNGV. The CDR3 contains 13 residues. The germline V and J ends were trimmed by 8 bases and 3 bases, with 14 bases remaining between them. The CDR3, as DNA: TGTGCCAGCTCCGGACCCGGGCACTACGAGCAGTACTTC. This encodes CASSGPGHYEQYF.

The rearrangement joins TRBV25-1 to TRBJ1-4; TRBD1 agrees at 9 bases. This CDR3 is 15 amino acids long. The J segment lost 7 bases and the V segment lost 3 bases, leaving 6 bases of the junction unmatched. The germline V gene encodes CDR1 MGHDK and CDR2 SYGVNS. Here the CDR3 reads CASSEGTGLGEKLFF. The CDR3, as DNA: TGTGCCAGCAGTGAGGGGACAGGGTTGGGTGAAAAACTGTTTTTT.

The chain is built from TRBV4-1 and TRBJ1-5, with no clear D. CDR3 length equals 17 residues. V was pared by 0 bases and J by 2 bases, with 14 bases between. Germline V gene lookup returns CDR1 MGHRA and CDR2 YSYEKL. The CDR3 region is CASSQELSASGNQPQHF. For the CDR3, the DNA is TGCGCCAGCAGCCAAGAGCTCTCGGCCTCGGGCAATCAGCCCCAGCATTTT.

The gene calls are TRBV3-1 (or the pseudogene TRBV3-2) and TRBJ2-7; possibly TRBD1 for D (5 bases). Deletions cut 0 bases from V and 9 bases from J, with 12 bases between. The V gene's germline CDR1 is LGHDT and CDR2 YNNKEL (reference sequence). The CDR3 runs to 13 residues. CDR3 loop: CASSQDGAGWQYF. For the CDR3, the DNA is TGTGCCAGCAGCCAAGATGGGGCAGGGTGGCAGTACTTC.

This sequence joins TRBV9 and TRBJ2-6, with D tentatively TRBD2 (5 bases). Trimming left V 2 bases short and J 0 bases short, with 9 bases between. This CDR3 spans 16 amino acids. CDR1 is SGDLS, CDR2 YYNGEE, per germline. CDR3 bases: TGTGCCAGCAGCGTCTCTAGCCGCTCTGGGGCCAACGTCCTGACTTTC. Its protein is CASSVSSRSGANVLTF.

The V gene is TRBV9, the J gene TRBJ2-3; D tentatively fits TRBD1 or TRBD2 (6 bases each). The CDR3 consists of 17 residues. The V and J ends lost 4 bases and 4 bases respectively, with 22 bases between them. Germline CDR1 SGDLS, CDR2 YYNGEE. The CDR3 DNA reads as TGTGCCAGCAGCCCAGGGGTGATGGGTTGGAGGGCAGATACGCAGTATTTT. This sequence encodes CASSPGVMGWRADTQYF.

The chain uses TRBV5-4 and TRBJ1-1; perhaps TRBD1 as D (6 bases). The V and J ends lost 2 bases and 9 bases respectively, with 11 bases between them. The CDR3 loop spans 12 amino acids. Germline CDR1 SGHNT, CDR2 YYREEE (reference sequence). The CDR3, as DNA: TGTGCCAGCAGCTTAACAGGGACCCAAGCTTTCTTT. Its translation is CASSLTGTQAFF.